This TCR beta chain was retrieved from a study of post-analysis software for immune sequencing data (dated by TCRdb to about 2015). As for the study more broadly: The recorded disease courses included relapsing-remitting, secondary progressive and progressive-relapsing multiple sclerosis, and some patients had no subtype annotation. A subset of samples was prepared in parallel using single-end sample barcoding, then pooled and co-amplified after Illumina adapter ligation. The patient repertoires were set against ten to eleven previously published healthy control repertoires from donors whose ages ranged from roughly 6 to 26 years. The investigation overall reported the following: Strong co-clustering of samples prepared in the same batch was shown by direct clustering with F measure, prompting a batch-effect correction. Significantly higher frequencies in patients than in controls were found for five or six TRBV segments, including TRBV5-6, TRBV5-1 and TRBV20-1. The control group was slightly older than the multiple sclerosis patient group. Significantly lower normalized Chao1 diversity was found in multiple sclerosis patients than in controls, suggesting substantial peripheral T-cell clonal expansion.

About this clonotype itself: Its antigen is currently not known. No much larger clone exists at a distance of one base, and base qualities are not known.

Per the germline V gene, MDHEN is the CDR1 and SYDVKM is the CDR2. The CDR3, from cysteine to phenylalanine, totals 15 residues. Of all the DNA, just the CDR3 is kept, 45 bases in frame from base 1. V drops 1 base and J drops 0 bases, leaving 10 bases in between. To demonstrate the VDJtools post-analysis software, TCR beta repertoires were profiled from the peripheral blood of about 13 young patients with multiple sclerosis. The multiple sclerosis patients were children and adolescents between about 6 and 16 years of age. Libraries were prepared through PCR. Instrument used: Illumina HiSeq 2500. To reduce PCR and sequencing biases, unique molecular identifiers were incorporated into the TCR beta cDNA libraries. Every 1 to 10 million input T cells yielded 500,000 or so cDNA molecules, meaning each molecule approximated one T cell. The patient libraries were prepared and sequenced using the same protocol as the earlier healthy control dataset. Within a given batch, samples were prepared together, multiplexed and sequenced on the same HiSeq lane. Processing in the source paper ran as follows. MIGEC was used to process the raw barcoded reads, and molecular identifier groups with only a single read were discarded before consensus assembly and CDR3 extraction. VDJtools was used for post-analysis of the clonotype tables, and diversity was normalized by down-sampling every dataset to the size of the smallest sample. To correct batch-related cross-sample contamination, repertoire overlap clustering matched CDR3 amino acid sequences but not nucleotide sequences. The public reads were quality trimmed at Q25 with fastp and then assembled into clones with MiXCR by TCRdb, keeping productive beta chains. Here each entry gathers all rows of one CDR3 protein and keeps the most common genes and DNA. These V and J calls originate from TCRdb's pipeline instead of the authors' own analysis. This sample lists some 800,000 distinct CDR3 sequences; approximately 44% were detected once. Jointly, the top ten make up roughly 4.5% of the sample.

What was sequenced was blood. The chain was built from TRBV28 and TRBJ2-7; TRBD1 could be the D gene, as 6 bases match. The source of this sequence is a girl between 5 and 17 years old with multiple sclerosis. The nucleotide sequence is given as TGTGCCAGCAGTTTATTTCGACAGGCCTCCTACGAGCAGTACTTC. This codes for CASSLFRQASYEQYF.